The 19 T cell receptor beta chains given below trace back to one sample, sequenced in a study of blood T cell repertoires in COVID-19. Data came from immunoSEQ multiplex PCR; TCRdb stores just in-frame clones and leaves some out. The table records some 240,000 clones, 89% of them present only once. Sequencing was carried out using peripheral blood. Receptors were obtained from a man aged 55-75 years who had recovered from COVID-19.

The chain employs TRBV6-5 and TRBJ2-5; a possible D gene is TRBD2 (6 bases). Trimming stripped 6 bases from V and 2 bases from J, with 10 bases between. CDR3 length equals 13 residues. Looked up from germline, CDR1 is MNHEY and CDR2 is SVGAGI. CDR3 nucleotides: TGTGCCAGCAGGTCCGGGAGACAAGAGACCCAGTACTTC. The encoded protein is CASRSGRQETQYF.

V usage is TRBV5-4 and J usage is TRBJ2-3; 9 nucleotides align to TRBD2. Per germline, CDR1 SGHNT and CDR2 YYREEE (reference sequence). The CDR3 totals 15 residues. Trimming cost V 4 bases and J 4 bases; bases outside gene matches: 7. CDR3 DNA sequence: TGTGCCAGCAGCCTTAGCGGGAGTATCGCAGATACGCAGTATTTT. Protein product: CASSLSGSIADTQYF.

Here the CDR3 reads CASSRSGGNTIYF. CDR3 sequence (DNA): TGTGCCAGCAGTAGATCAGGGGGAAACACCATATATTTT. V is TRBV12-3 or TRBV12-4 and J is TRBJ1-3, with D possibly being TRBD1 (5 bases). V dropped 5 bases and J dropped 4 bases, with 9 bases sitting between them. The CDR3 consists of 13 residues.

The J gene is TRBJ2-5, the V gene TRBV5-4, with 8 bases matching TRBD1. CDR1 is SGHNT and CDR2 is YYREEE in the germline V gene (reference sequence). With V trimmed by 4 bases and J by 0 bases, 2 bases remained unmatched. The CDR3 extends over 14 amino acids. The CDR3 loop is CASSRDRYQETQYF. DNA of the CDR3: TGTGCCAGCAGCCGGGACAGGTACCAAGAGACCCAGTACTTC.

The CDR3 DNA is TGTGCCAGCAAATGGGAGGGGACAGGGACGATGCGAGAGTACTTC. Encoded protein: CASKWEGTGTMREYF. This chain connects TRBV2 to TRBJ2-7, with 9 bases matching TRBD1. The CDR3 loop spans 15 amino acids. V lost 7 bases and J lost 11; bases outside the gene matches: 18. Germline lookup yields CDR1 SNHLY and CDR2 FYNNEI.

The V gene is TRBV7-2, the J gene TRBJ2-7; 7 positions agree with TRBD1. Germline loops: CDR1 SGHTA, CDR2 FQGNSA. CDR3 length equals 14 residues. After removal of 2 bases from V and 2 bases from J, the junction contained 3 bases not matched to a gene. DNA for the CDR3: TGTGCCAGCAGCTTACTACAGGGGACCTACGAGCAGTACTTC. Translated, it gives CASSLLQGTYEQYF.

The gene calls are TRBV27 and TRBJ2-7; unclear D gene. Germline V gene sequence: CDR1 MNHEY, CDR2 SMNVEV (reference sequence). The CDR3 sequence is 14 residues long. V was trimmed by 0 bases and J by 3 bases, leaving 9 bases between them. The CDR3 loop reads CASSLSGGNYEQYF. The CDR3 bases are TGTGCCAGCAGTTTATCTGGTGGCAACTACGAGCAGTACTTC.

V gene TRBV9 combines with J gene TRBJ1-3; tentatively, D is TRBD1 (5 bases). The V gene lost 0 bases and the J gene lost 1 base, with 11 bases spanning the gap. CDR1 SGDLS and CDR2 YYNGEE come from the germline V gene. CDR3 length: 16 residues. The CDR3, as DNA: TGTGCCAGCAGCGTAGTGGCAGGGTTATCTGGAAACACCATATATTTT. It is translated as CASSVVAGLSGNTIYF. The whole variable domain, remainder taken from reference TRBV9 and TRBJ1-3, is DSGVTQTPKHLITATGQRVTLRCSPRSGDLSVYWYQQSLDQGLQFLIQYYNGEERAKGNILERFSAQQFPDLHSELNLSSLELGDSALYFCASSVVAGLSGNTIYFGEGSWLTVV.

The chain joins TRBV6-5 to TRBJ2-7; 9 bases line up with TRBD1. The germline gives CDR1 MNHEY, CDR2 SVGAGI. The CDR3 is 15 residues long. J lost 3 bases, V lost 4 bases, and 7 bases had no gene match. The CDR3 sequence is CASSFRPGQGYEQYF. The DNA of the CDR3 is TGTGCCAGCAGTTTCCGACCGGGACAGGGCTACGAGCAGTACTTC.

This clone was counted a single time. The chain uses TRBV3-1 (or the pseudogene TRBV3-2) and TRBJ2-5; D is unresolved. The CDR3 has 14 residues. Germline V CDR1 and CDR2: LGHDT, YNNKEL (reference sequence). Trimming removed 0 bases at V and 3 bases at J, with 8 bases between. The CDR3 DNA is TGTGCCAGCAGCCAAGAAGTACACAAAGAGACCCAGTACTTC. Translation: CASSQEVHKETQYF.

The J gene is TRBJ2-1, the V gene TRBV28; 16 bases match TRBD2. Germline V CDR1 and CDR2: MDHEN, SYDVKM. The CDR3 runs 21 residues. The V and J ends lost 5 bases and 6 bases, in that order; junction bases with no gene match: 19. The CDR3 nucleotides read TGTGCCAGCAGTGCTACCGGGACTAGCGGGAGGGCCCGTTCCGGGGGCAATGAGCAGTTCTTC. Its protein product is CASSATGTSGRARSGGNEQFF.

The chain joins TRBV24-1 to TRBJ2-3, with a weak D call TRBD2 (6 bases). CDR1 is KGHDR and CDR2 is SFDVKD in the germline V gene. Trimming took off 10 bases at V and 1 base at J, with 20 bases between the two ends. The CDR3 has 16 amino acids. The CDR3 region has the DNA TGTGCCACGAGGGGACGTAGCGGTACGGGCACAGATACGCAGTATTTT. Translated, it gives CATRGRSGTGTDTQYF.

The CDR3 reads CASSRRLASSTDTQYF. For the CDR3, the DNA is TGTGCCAGCAGCCGGCGACTAGCGTCTAGCACAGATACGCAGTATTTT. J is TRBJ2-3 and V is TRBV3-1 (or the pseudogene TRBV3-2), with 8 nucleotides matching TRBD2. Germline loops: CDR1 LGHDT, CDR2 YNNKEL (reference sequence). The CDR3 length is 16 residues. J lost 0 bases, V lost 4 bases, and 6 bases had no gene match.

This clone was recorded at least ten times. The chain uses TRBV7-9 and TRBJ2-7; D may be TRBD1 (5 bases). V lost 2 bases and J 5 bases, leaving 10 bases between the germline ends. The CDR3 has 13 amino acids. Per the germline V gene, CDR1 is SEHNR and CDR2 is FQNEAQ (reference sequence). CDR3 bases: TGTGCCAGCAGCTTACCAGGGTACGACGAGCAGTACTTC. Translating gives CASSLPGYDEQYF. The entire variable domain, with the rest obtained from reference TRBV7-9 and TRBJ2-7, is as follows: DTGVSQNPRHKITKRGQNVTFRCDPISEHNRLYWYRQTLGQGPEFLTYFQNEAQLEKSRLLSDRFSAERPKGSFSTLEIQRTEQGDSAMYLCASSLPGYDEQYFGPGTRLTVT.

V usage is TRBV15 and J usage is TRBJ2-7; TRBD2 matches at 7 bases. Unmatched junction bases numbered 6, after V lost 0 bases and J lost 4 bases. Per the germline V gene, CDR1 is LNHNV and CDR2 is YYDKDF (reference sequence). The CDR3 extends over 15 amino acids. The CDR3 is CATSRDLAESYEQYF. The DNA for the CDR3 is TGTGCCACCAGCAGAGATCTAGCGGAGTCTTACGAGCAGTACTTC.

V is TRBV19 and J is TRBJ1-1; D uncertain. V was clipped by 6 bases and J by 6 bases, with 8 bases between them. The CDR3 length is 11 residues. The V gene's germline CDR1 is LNHDA and CDR2 SQIVND (reference sequence). This CDR3 is CASRTLAEAFF. DNA of the CDR3: TGTGCCAGTAGAACATTGGCTGAAGCTTTCTTT. The full variable domain, its missing parts supplied by reference TRBV19 and TRBJ1-1, is DGGITQSPKYLFRKEGQNVTLSCEQNLNHDAMYWYRQDPGQGLRLIYYSQIVNDFQKGDIAEGYSVSREKKESFPLTVTSAQKNPTAFYLCASRTLAEAFFGQGTRLTVV.

The chain couples TRBV12-3 or TRBV12-4 to TRBJ1-1, with 9 bases aligning to TRBD1. There are 12 residues in the CDR3. V dropped 6 bases and J dropped 6; count of bases not matched to a gene: 2. The CDR3, as DNA: TGTGCCAGCAGGGACAGGGGCGCTGAAGCTTTCTTT. This encodes CASRDRGAEAFF.

This sequence joins TRBV7-9 and TRBJ2-3, with a possible D match to TRBD1 (6 bases). V lost 1 base to trimming and J lost 5 bases, with 7 bases between them. The CDR3 consists of 13 residues. CDR1 is SEHNR, CDR2 FQNEAQ, per germline (reference sequence). CDR3 sequence reads: CASSLGGQDTQYF. Here the CDR3 DNA reads TGTGCCAGCAGCTTAGGGGGGCAAGATACGCAGTATTTT.

This chain joins TRBV6-2 or TRBV6-3 and TRBJ2-3, with 8 nucleotides matching TRBD2. The CDR3 sequence is 18 residues long. The J segment lost 5 bases and the V segment lost 5 bases, leaving 18 bases of the junction unmatched. In germline, CDR1 is MNHEY, CDR2 SVGEGT. CDR3 nucleotide sequence: TGTGCCAGCAGTCGCGGGTCGACAGCGGGAGTCCTGGGAGATACGCAGTATTTT. It is translated as CASSRGSTAGVLGDTQYF.